The entry below describes one T cell receptor (beta chain). The sort gate was single viable CD3+CD4+CD8-CD45RO+ cells for memory CD4+ T cells. Germline CDR1 is ENHRY and CDR2 is SYGVKD. The CDR3 consists of 13 residues. The V and J ends lost 2 bases and 6 bases respectively, with 5 bases between them. The data are from a study of memory CD4+ T cells and cytomegalovirus serostatus. The table came from immunoSEQ multiplex PCR; TCRdb's copy has only in-frame clones and leaves some out. The table shows 50,000 to 75,000 clones, with 82% occurring only once. This receptor was identified in an adult in good health and CMV-seronegative. The specimen was memory CD4+ T cells from blood. V usage is TRBV10-3 and J usage is TRBJ1-6; D is uncertain. CDR3 coding DNA: TGTGCCATCAGTGAGGGGGTTAATTCACCCCTCCACTTT. Translation: CAISEGVNSPLHF.